This section outlines one T cell receptor (beta chain) sequence together with its context. Its specificity is unknown. It may be a read error: a sequence one base away is much more abundant. In the same sample, other DNA sequences code for this CDR3. Per donor, one heparinised blood draw averaged roughly 120 mL. Trimming stripped 7 bases from V and 1 base from J, with 17 bases between. The CDR3 spans 15 residues. Germline CDR1 and CDR2: SQVTM and ANQGSEA. The sample originates from a study of beta chain features in type 1 diabetes. Of the isolated RNA, all was reverse transcribed, and so the sequenced material was expressed TCRB transcripts. Assay used: immunoSEQ multiplex PCR; TCRdb lists only in-frame clones, some missing. The table records under 150,000 clones, about 18% of them present only once. Overall study findings and caveats: Shortening of TCRB CDR3s, moderate but significant, appeared in all four CD4+ subsets of Type 1 diabetes patients. For patients and controls alike, PCR might favor shorter templates to the same degree. A greater similarity of naive, central memory and Treg TCRB repertoires was seen among patients than among healthy donors.

The rearrangement joins TRBV29-1 to TRBJ2-1; D not certain. Source material: central memory CD4+ T cells from blood. This clonotype originated in a man younger than 35 with type 1 diabetes. The CDR3 loop is CSGLGWTVSYNEQFF. The CDR3 coding sequence is TGCAGCGGTTTAGGGTGGACGGTGTCCTACAATGAGCAGTTCTTC.